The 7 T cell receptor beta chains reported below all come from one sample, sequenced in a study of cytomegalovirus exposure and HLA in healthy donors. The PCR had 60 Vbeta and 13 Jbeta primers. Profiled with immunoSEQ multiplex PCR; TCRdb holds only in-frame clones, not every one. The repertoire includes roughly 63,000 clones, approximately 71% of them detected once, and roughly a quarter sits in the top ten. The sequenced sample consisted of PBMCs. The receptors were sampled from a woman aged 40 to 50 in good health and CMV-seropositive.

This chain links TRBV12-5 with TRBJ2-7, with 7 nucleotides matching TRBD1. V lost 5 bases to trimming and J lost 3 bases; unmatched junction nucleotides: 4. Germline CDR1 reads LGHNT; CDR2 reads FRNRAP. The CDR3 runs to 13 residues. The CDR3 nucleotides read TGTGCTAGTGGTCGGGACAGCCTCTACGAGCAGTACTTC. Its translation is CASGRDSLYEQYF.

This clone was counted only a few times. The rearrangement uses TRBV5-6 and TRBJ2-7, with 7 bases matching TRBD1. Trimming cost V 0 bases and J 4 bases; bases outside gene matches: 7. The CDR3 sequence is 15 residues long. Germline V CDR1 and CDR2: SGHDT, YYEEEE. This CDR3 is CASSLGTGVGYEQYF. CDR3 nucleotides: TGTGCCAGCAGCTTGGGAACAGGGGTCGGGTACGAGCAGTACTTC.

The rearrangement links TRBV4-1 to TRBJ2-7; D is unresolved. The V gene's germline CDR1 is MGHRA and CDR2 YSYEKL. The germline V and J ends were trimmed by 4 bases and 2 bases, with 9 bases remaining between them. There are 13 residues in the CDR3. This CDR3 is CASSLSYPYEQYF. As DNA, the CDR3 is TGCGCCAGCAGCCTATCCTACCCCTACGAGCAGTACTTC.

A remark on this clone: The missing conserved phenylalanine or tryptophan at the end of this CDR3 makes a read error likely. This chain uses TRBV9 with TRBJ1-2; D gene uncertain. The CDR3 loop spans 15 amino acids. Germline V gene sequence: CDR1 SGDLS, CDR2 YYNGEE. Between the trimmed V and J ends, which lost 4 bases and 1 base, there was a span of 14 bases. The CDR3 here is CASSIPDGVNYGYTL. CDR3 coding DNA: TGTGCCAGCAGCATACCGGACGGGGTTAACTATGGCTACACCCTC.

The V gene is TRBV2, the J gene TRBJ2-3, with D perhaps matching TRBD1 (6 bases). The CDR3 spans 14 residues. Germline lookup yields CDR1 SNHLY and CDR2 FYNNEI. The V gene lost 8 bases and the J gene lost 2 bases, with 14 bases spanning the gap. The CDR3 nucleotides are TGTGCCAGCGGGCCGGGACATCTCACAGATACGCAGTATTTT. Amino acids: CASGPGHLTDTQYF.

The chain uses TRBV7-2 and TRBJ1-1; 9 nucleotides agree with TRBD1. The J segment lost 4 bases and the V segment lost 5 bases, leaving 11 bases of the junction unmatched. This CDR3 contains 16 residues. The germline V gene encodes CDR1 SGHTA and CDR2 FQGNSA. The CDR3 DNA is TGTGCCAGCAGCCCCGGACAGGGGAAAATAGGCACTGAAGCTTTCTTT. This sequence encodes CASSPGQGKIGTEAFF.

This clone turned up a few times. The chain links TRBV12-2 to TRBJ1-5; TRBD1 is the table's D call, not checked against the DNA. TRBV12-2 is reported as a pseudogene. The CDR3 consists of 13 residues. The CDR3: CASRYRVSWPQHF. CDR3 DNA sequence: TGTGCAAGTCGCTACAGGGTGTCGTGGCCCCAGCATTTT.